This TCR beta chain was sequenced for a study of CD8 T cells in ankylosing spondylitis. Study observations and caveats: CD8+ disease-linked clones were present at relatively low frequencies in blood. Some motif variants had been reported before (in reactive arthritis synovial fluid and blood). Enrichment of disease-linked clones was reportedly significant in matched ankylosing spondylitis synovial fluid.

TCRdb re-derived calls from the 5' RACE reads in MiXCR, one entry per CDR3 protein. The table includes some 240,000 distinct CDR3 sequences, about 24% detected once. This clonotype came up a few times. What it binds is unknown. Germline V gene data show CDR1 as SEHNR and CDR2 as FQNEAQ (reference sequence). The CDR3 is 15 amino acids. V lost 5 bases and J lost 6, with 18 bases in between. Material for sequencing was blood, either unsorted or a sorted T cell fraction (not recorded which). This sequence was found in a male donor with ankylosing spondylitis or in good health (not recorded which). The chain employs TRBV7-9 and TRBJ2-3, with D unclear. The CDR3 DNA follows: TGTGCCAGCAGCCGGACCGGGCCCGAGGCTGATACGCAGTATTTT. It yields the protein CASSRTGPEADTQYF.